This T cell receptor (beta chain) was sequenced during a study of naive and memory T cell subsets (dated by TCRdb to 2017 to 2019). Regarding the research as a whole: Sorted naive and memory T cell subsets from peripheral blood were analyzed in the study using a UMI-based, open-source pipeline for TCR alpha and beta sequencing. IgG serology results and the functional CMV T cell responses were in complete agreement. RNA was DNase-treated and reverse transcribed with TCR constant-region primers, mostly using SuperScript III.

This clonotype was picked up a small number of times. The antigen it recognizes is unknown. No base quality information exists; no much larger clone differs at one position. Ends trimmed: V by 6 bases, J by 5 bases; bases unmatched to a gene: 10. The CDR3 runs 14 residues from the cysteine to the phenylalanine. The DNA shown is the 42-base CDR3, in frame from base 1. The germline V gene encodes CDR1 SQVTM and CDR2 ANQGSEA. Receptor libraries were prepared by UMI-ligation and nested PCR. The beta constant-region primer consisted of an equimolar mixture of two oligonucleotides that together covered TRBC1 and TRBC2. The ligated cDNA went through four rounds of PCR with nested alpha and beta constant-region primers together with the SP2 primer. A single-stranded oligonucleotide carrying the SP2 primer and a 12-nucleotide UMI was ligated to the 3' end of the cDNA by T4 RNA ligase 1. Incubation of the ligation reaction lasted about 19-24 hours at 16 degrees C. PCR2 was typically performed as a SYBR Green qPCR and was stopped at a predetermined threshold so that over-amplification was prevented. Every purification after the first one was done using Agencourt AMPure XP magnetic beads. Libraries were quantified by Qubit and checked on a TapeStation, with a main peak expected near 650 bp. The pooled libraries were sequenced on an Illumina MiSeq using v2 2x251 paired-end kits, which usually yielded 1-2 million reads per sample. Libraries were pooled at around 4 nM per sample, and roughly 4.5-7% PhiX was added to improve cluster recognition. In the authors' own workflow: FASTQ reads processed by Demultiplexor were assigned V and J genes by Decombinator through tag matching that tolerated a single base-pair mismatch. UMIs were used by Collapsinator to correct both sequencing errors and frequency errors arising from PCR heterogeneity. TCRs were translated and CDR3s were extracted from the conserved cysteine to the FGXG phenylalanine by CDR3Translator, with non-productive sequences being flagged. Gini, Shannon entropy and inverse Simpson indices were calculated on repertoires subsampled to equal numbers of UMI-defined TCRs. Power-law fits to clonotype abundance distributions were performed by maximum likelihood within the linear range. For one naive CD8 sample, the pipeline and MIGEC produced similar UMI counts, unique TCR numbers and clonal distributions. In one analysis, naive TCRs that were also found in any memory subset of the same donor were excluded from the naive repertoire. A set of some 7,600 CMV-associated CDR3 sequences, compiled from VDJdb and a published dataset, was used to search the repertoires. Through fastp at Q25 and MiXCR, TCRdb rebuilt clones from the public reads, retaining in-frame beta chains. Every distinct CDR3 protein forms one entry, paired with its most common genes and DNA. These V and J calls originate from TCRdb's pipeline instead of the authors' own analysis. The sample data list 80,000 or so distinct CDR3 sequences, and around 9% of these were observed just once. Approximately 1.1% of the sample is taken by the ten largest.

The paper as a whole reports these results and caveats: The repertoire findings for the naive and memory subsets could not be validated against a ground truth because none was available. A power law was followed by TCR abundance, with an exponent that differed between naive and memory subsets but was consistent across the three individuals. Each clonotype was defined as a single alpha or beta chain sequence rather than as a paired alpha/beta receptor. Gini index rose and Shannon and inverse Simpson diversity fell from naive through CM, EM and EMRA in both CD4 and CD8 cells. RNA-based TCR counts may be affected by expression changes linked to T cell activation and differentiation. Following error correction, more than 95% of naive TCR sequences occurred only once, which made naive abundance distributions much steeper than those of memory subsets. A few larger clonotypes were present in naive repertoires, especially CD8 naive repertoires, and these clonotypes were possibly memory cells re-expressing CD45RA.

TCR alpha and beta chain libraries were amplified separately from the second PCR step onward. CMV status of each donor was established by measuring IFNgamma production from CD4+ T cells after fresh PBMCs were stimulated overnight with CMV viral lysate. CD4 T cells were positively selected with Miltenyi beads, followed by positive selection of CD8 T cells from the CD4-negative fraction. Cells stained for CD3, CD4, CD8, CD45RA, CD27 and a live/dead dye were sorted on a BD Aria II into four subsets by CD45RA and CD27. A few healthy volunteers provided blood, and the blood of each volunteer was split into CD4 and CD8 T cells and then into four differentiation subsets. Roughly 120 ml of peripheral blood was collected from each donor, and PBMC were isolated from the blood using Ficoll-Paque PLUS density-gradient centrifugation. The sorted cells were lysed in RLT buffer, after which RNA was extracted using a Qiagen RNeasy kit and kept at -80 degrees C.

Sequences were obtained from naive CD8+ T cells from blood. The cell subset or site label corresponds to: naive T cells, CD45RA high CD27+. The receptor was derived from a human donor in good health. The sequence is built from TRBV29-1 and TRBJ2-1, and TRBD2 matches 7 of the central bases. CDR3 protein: CSVYEREGDNEQFF. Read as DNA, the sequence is TGCAGCGTCTACGAGCGGGAAGGTGACAATGAGCAGTTCTTC.